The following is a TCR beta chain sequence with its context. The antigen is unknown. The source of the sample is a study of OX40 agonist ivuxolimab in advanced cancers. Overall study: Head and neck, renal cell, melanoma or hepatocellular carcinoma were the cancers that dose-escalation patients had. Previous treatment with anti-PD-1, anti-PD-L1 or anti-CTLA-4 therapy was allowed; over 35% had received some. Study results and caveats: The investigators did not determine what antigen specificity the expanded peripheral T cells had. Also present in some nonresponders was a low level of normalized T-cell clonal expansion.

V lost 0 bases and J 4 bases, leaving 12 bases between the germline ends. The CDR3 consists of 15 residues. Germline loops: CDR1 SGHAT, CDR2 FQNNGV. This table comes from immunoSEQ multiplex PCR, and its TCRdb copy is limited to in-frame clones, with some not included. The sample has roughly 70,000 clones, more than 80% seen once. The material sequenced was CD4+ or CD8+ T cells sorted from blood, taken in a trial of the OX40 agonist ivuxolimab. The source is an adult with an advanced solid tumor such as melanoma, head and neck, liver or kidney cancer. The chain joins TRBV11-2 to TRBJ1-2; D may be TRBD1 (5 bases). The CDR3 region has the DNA TGTGCCAGCAGCTTAGACCAGGGCCTGAGCTATGGCTACACCTTC. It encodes CASSLDQGLSYGYTF.